Here is one T cell receptor (beta chain) with its context. Here immunoSEQ multiplex PCR was the method, and the copy in TCRdb shows in-frame clones only, minus some. This sample yields about 68,000 clones, of which just under 95% are seen a single time; roughly 4% belongs to the top ten. Looked up from germline, CDR1 is MNHNY and CDR2 is SVGAGI (reference sequence). CDR3 size: 12 residues. V gave up 1 base and J gave up 8 bases, with 7 bases separating them. The chain joins TRBV6-6 to TRBJ2-3; D gene uncertain. The material sequenced was PBMCs. This TCR was recovered from a man aged 40-49 years with rheumatoid arthritis. The chain's CDR3 is CASSYLGATQYF. The CDR3 bases are TGTGCCAGCAGTTACTTAGGCGCTACGCAGTATTTT.